These T cell receptor beta chains were read from a single sample in a study of control samples from healthy donors and cancer patients. Profiled with immunoSEQ multiplex PCR; TCRdb holds only in-frame clones, not every one. The table shows roughly 120,000 clones, with more than 85% occurring only once. The sample was PBMCs. The source is a man between 50 and 59 years old with head and neck cancer. The CDR3 runs from the conserved cysteine through the conserved F or W. The D gene is left open where the match is weak. The size entry is marked missing in some rows and otherwise reads once, few, many or a size class.

j_call | cdr3_length | clone_size | d_call | v_call | cdr3_nt | cdr3_aa
TRBJ1-1 | 13 | - | - | TRBV18 | TGTGCCAGCTCACCACCGTCGGCGACTGAAGCTTTCTTT | CASSPPSATEAFF
TRBJ2-4 | 14 | - | - | TRBV6-2/TRBV6-3 | TGTGCCAGCAGTTACGGAGGGACCAAAAACATTCAGTACTTC | CASSYGGTKNIQYF
TRBJ1-6 | 20 | - | - | TRBV21-1 | TGTGCCAGCAGCACCCGGGGGGGGACAGGGTCTATAGATTTCGATTCACCCCTCCACTTT | CASSTRGGTGSIDFDSPLHF
TRBJ1-6 | 17 | few | - | TRBV7-8 | TGTGCCAGCAGGCGAGAGGCGGGAGGGGGACATAATTCACCCCTCCACTTT | CASRREAGGGHNSPLHF
TRBJ2-5 | 15 | - | TRBD2 | TRBV5-4 | TGTGCCAGCAGCCGCATCGGGGGGGCGGTGGAGACCCAGTACTTC | CASSRIGGAVETQYF
TRBJ2-5 | 15 | - | TRBD1 | TRBV7-9 | TGTGCCAGCAGGCAACAGGGGGCCTCCCAAGAGACCCAGTACTTC | CASRQQGASQETQYF
TRBJ2-7 | 15 | few | - | TRBV9 | TGTGCCAGCAGCACTGGTGGGGGGCCCACCTACGAGCAGTACTTC | CASSTGGGPTYEQYF
TRBJ1-6 | 15 | - | - | TRBV6-5 | TGTGCCAGCATTCCCCAGGGGTCCTATAATTCACCCCTCCACTTT | CASIPQGSYNSPLHF
TRBJ2-2 | 14 | - | - | TRBV24-1 | TGTGCCACCAGTGAACCTACAGGGTCCGGGGAGCTGTTTTTT | CATSEPTGSGELFF
TRBJ2-1 | 15 | - | TRBD2 | TRBV5-8 | TGTGCCAGCAGCTTGGCGGCTAGCGGGTACAATGAGCAGTTCTTC | CASSLAASGYNEQFF
TRBJ2-5 | 14 | - | - | TRBV5-4 | TGTGCCAGCAGCCCGTCCCCAGGGTTGGAGACCCAGTACTTC | CASSPSPGLETQYF
TRBJ1-5 | 14 | - | TRBD1 | TRBV28 | TGTGCCAGCTTAGAGACAGGGGGCGGTCAGCCCCAGCATTTT | CASLETGGGQPQHF
TRBJ1-1 | 13 | - | - | TRBV18 | TGTGCCAGCTCACCGACAGGGAACACTGAAGCTTTCTTT | CASSPTGNTEAFF
TRBJ2-7 | 17 | - | - | TRBV19 | TGTGCCAGTAGTGCATCAACCGGGACACGGAAAGGGGCCGAGCAGTACTTC | CASSASTGTRKGAEQYF
TRBJ1-6 | 13 | - | - | TRBV12-5 | TGTGCTAGTGAGGGCTCCTATAATTCACCCCTCCACTTT | CASEGSYNSPLHF
TRBJ2-1 | 16 | - | TRBD1 | TRBV5-1 | TGCGCCAGCAGCCTTACCGGGACAGGGGATTTCGATGAGCAGTTCTTC | CASSLTGTGDFDEQFF
TRBJ1-1 | 14 | - | - | TRBV19 | TGTGCCAGTAGTATAGTCGGCGGGGGCGAAGAAGCTTTCTTT | CASSIVGGGEEAFF
TRBJ2-2 | 18 | - | - | TRBV7-2 | TGTGCCAGCAGCCGCCACTGGGCAGCACAAGAAAGGGCCGGGGAGCTGTTTTTT | CASSRHWAAQERAGELFF
TRBJ2-3 | 15 | - | - | TRBV11-3 | TGTGCCAGCAGCTTAGGGACTACTAACACAGATACGCAGTATTTT | CASSLGTTNTDTQYF
TRBJ1-4 | 16 | - | - | TRBV15 | TGTGCCACCAGCTCCCCCAAGCGGGCGCGGGGTGAAAAACTGTTTTTT | CATSSPKRARGEKLFF
TRBJ2-2 | 15 | - | TRBD1 | TRBV7-2 | TGTGCCAGCAGCAGACAGGGCGGCGATTCCGGGGAGCTGTTTTTT | CASSRQGGDSGELFF
TRBJ2-1 | 10 | - | - | TRBV30 | TGTGCCTGGAGTGTTGGGGAGCAGTTCTTC | CAWSVGEQFF
TRBJ2-3 | 15 | - | - | TRBV13 | TGTGCCAGCTCTGGGAGCAACTTCGACCGGGGGACGCAGTATTTT | CASSGSNFDRGTQYF
TRBJ1-1 | 14 | - | TRBD1 | TRBV18 | TGTGCCAGCTCACTTCTCGACAGGGACACTGAAGCTTTCTTT | CASSLLDRDTEAFF
TRBJ1-5 | 15 | - | - | TRBV6-1 | TGTGCCAGCAGTGAAGCCGCACAGGGCGGCCAGCCCCAGCATTTT | CASSEAAQGGQPQHF
TRBJ2-7 | 13 | - | - | TRBV4-1 | TGCGCCAGCAGCCAAGTCCGGAACTACGAGCAGTACTTC | CASSQVRNYEQYF
TRBJ1-5 | 14 | - | - | TRBV6-6 | TGTGCCAGCGCCCCGGGTAAGGGCAATCAGCCCCAGCATTTT | CASAPGKGNQPQHF
TRBJ1-1 | 14 | - | - | TRBV6-2/TRBV6-3 | TGTGCCAGCAGTTACGGCGGGGCGGTCACTGAAGCTTTCTTT | CASSYGGAVTEAFF
TRBJ1-1 | 14 | - | - | TRBV6-2/TRBV6-3 | TGTGCCAGCAGTTACTTTGACGGGAACACTGAAGCTTTCTTT | CASSYFDGNTEAFF
TRBJ2-1 | 18 | - | TRBD1 | TRBV5-1 | TGCGCCAGCAGCTTGTCCCCATCCAGGGGGAGTACCTACAATGAGCAGTTCTTC | CASSLSPSRGSTYNEQFF
TRBJ2-5 | 15 | - | TRBD2 | TRBV7-3 | TGTGCCAGCAGCTCGAACGGACTAGCGCAAGAGACCCAGTACTTC | CASSSNGLAQETQYF
TRBJ2-3 | 17 | - | TRBD2 | TRBV9 | TGTGCCAGCAGCGAACTAGCGGGGACCGCTTGGACAGATACGCAGTATTTT | CASSELAGTAWTDTQYF
TRBJ2-5 | 15 | - | - | TRBV5-1 | TGCGCCAGCAGCGAGCCTAGGGGGGCGAAGGAGACCCAGTACTTC | CASSEPRGAKETQYF
TRBJ2-1 | 15 | - | TRBD2 | TRBV11-2 | TGTGCCAGCAGCATCCATAGCGGGGGTTGGAATGAGCAGTTCTTC | CASSIHSGGWNEQFF
TRBJ2-5 | 15 | - | - | TRBV5-8 | TGTGCCAGCAGCTTGGTTTCGGGGGCCGGGGAGACCCAGTACTTC | CASSLVSGAGETQYF
TRBJ2-7 | 15 | - | - | TRBV4-1 | TGCGCCCCCAGCCAACTGGGGGGGCAGGCTCCGGAGCAGTACTTC | CAPSQLGGQAPEQYF
TRBJ1-1 | 16 | - | - | TRBV25-1 | TGTGCCAGCAGTGAATACCCGGACAGCTCAGACACTGAAGCTTTCTTT | CASSEYPDSSDTEAFF
TRBJ2-2 | 14 | - | - | TRBV6-4 | TGTGCCAGCAGAAGACAGGCGAACACCGGGGAGCTGTTTTTT | CASRRQANTGELFF
TRBJ1-3 | 14 | few | - | TRBV4-3 | TGCGCCAGCAGCGAGGGGGGGACTGGAAACACCATATATTTT | CASSEGGTGNTIYF
TRBJ2-1 | 15 | - | - | TRBV4-3 | TGCGCCAGCAGCCAAGAGATGGCTAGCAACAATGAGCAGTTCTTC | CASSQEMASNNEQFF
TRBJ2-7 | 15 | - | TRBD1 | TRBV6-5 | TGTGCCAGCAGATCCGGACAGGGTTTAATTCCCGAGCAGTACTTC | CASRSGQGLIPEQYF
TRBJ2-1 | 16 | - | TRBD1 | TRBV6-2/TRBV6-3 | TGTGCCAGCAGTTACTCGGGACAGGGATGGCTCGATGAGCAGTTCTTC | CASSYSGQGWLDEQFF
TRBJ1-1 | 14 | - | - | TRBV5-1 | TGCGCCAGCAGCTTGGAGGGGTGGCCCACTGAAGCTTTCTTT | CASSLEGWPTEAFF
TRBJ2-5 | 16 | - | TRBD2 | TRBV27 | TGTGCCAGCACCAATAGCGGGGGGGACCTCCGAGAGACCCAGTACTTC | CASTNSGGDLRETQYF
TRBJ2-2 | 13 | - | - | TRBV7-8 | TGTGCCAGCAGCTTCACGGACACCGGGGAGCTGTTTTTT | CASSFTDTGELFF
TRBJ2-1 | 16 | - | - | TRBV27 | TGTGCCAGCAGTCGGGGGAGGAAAGCGTCGGAGAATGAGCAGTTCTTC | CASSRGRKASENEQFF
TRBJ2-1 | 15 | - | TRBD1 | TRBV9 | TGTGCCAGCAGCGAGCGGACAGGTCCCAACAATGAGCAGTTCTTC | CASSERTGPNNEQFF
TRBJ2-7 | 14 | - | TRBD1 | TRBV3-1/TRBV3-2 | TGTGCCAGCAGCCTCTGGGACAGGGCCTACGAGCAGTACTTC | CASSLWDRAYEQYF
TRBJ1-5 | 17 | - | TRBD1 | TRBV30 | TGTGCCTGGAGCCCCGGACAGGGGGTTCGGGGCAATCAGCCCCAGCATTTT | CAWSPGQGVRGNQPQHF
TRBJ2-2 | 15 | - | - | TRBV6-5 | TGTGCCAGCAGACGGGGGGCGGCGAACACCGGGGAGCTGTTTTTT | CASRRGAANTGELFF
TRBJ2-7 | 16 | - | - | TRBV21-1 | TGTGCCAGCAGCAAACAGGGGACAGGGGGCCCCTACGAGCAGTACTTC | CASSKQGTGGPYEQYF